Shown below are 24 T cell receptor beta chains from a single sample sequenced in a study of blood T cell repertoires in COVID-19. Profiling relied on immunoSEQ multiplex PCR, and the TCRdb table lists in-frame clones only, not all of them. The sample includes about 350,000 clones, about 90% of them seen just once. The material sequenced was peripheral blood. The origin of the receptors is a young woman who had recovered from COVID-19.

The chain couples TRBV5-1 to TRBJ2-1, with 9 nucleotides matching TRBD2. Per the germline V gene, CDR1 is SGHRS and CDR2 is YFSETQ. J gave up 4 bases and V 4 bases, and 18 bases lay outside the gene matches. The length of the CDR3 is 19 residues. The CDR3 loop is CASSLLSNSGSVSYNEQFF. CDR3 coding DNA: TGCGCCAGCAGCCTACTATCGAATAGCGGGAGTGTTTCATACAATGAGCAGTTCTTC. The whole variable domain, remainder taken from reference TRBV5-1 and TRBJ2-1, is KAGVTQTPRYLIKTRGQQVTLSCSPISGHRSVSWYQQTPGQGLQFLFEYFSETQRNKGNFPGRFSGRQFSNSRSEMNVSTLELGDSALYLCASSLLSNSGSVSYNEQFFGPGTRLTVL.

This clone was found once. The chain employs TRBV7-2 and TRBJ2-3, with 10 bases fitting TRBD2. CDR1 and CDR2 from the germline V gene are SGHTA and FQGNSA. The CDR3 runs 17 residues. V dropped 1 base and J dropped 4; count of bases not matched to a gene: 8. For the CDR3, the DNA is TGTGCCAGCAGCTTAGTGGCTAGCGGGAGCGGTTCAGATACGCAGTATTTT. This translates into CASSLVASGSGSDTQYF.

The chain has TRBV19 and TRBJ1-5; 7 nucleotides agree with TRBD1. Germline lookup yields CDR1 LNHDA and CDR2 SQIVND (reference sequence). The ends lost 5 bases at V and 2 bases at J; junction bases unmatched: 6. The CDR3 runs to 15 residues. This CDR3 reads CASSETGSGNQPQHF. The CDR3 nucleotides read TGTGCCAGTAGTGAGACAGGGTCGGGCAATCAGCCCCAGCATTTT.

This chain joins TRBV19 and TRBJ1-4; no firm D call. Germline V gene data show CDR1 as LNHDA and CDR2 as SQIVND (reference sequence). The CDR3 has 16 amino acids. V was cut by 5 bases and J by 11 bases, with 24 bases left in between. CDR3 sequence reads: CASSQFVSEGSAKLFF. As DNA, the CDR3 is TGTGCCAGTAGTCAATTCGTATCAGAGGGATCCGCGAAACTGTTTTTT.

Written as DNA, the CDR3 is TGCGCCAGCAGCCAGACGCCAGGGGCGCGGACCGGGGAGCTGTTTTTT. Translated, it gives CASSQTPGARTGELFF. The chain joins TRBV4-3 to TRBJ2-2, with D possibly TRBD1 on 6 matching bases. The CDR3 is 16 amino acids. The V end was cut by 3 bases, the J end by 5 bases, with 16 bases between. Germline V gene sequence: CDR1 LGHNA, CDR2 YSLEER.

The chain carries TRBV27 and TRBJ2-7, with 8 nucleotides matching TRBD1. Unmatched junction bases numbered 14, after V lost 6 bases and J lost 10 bases. The CDR3 runs 14 residues. Germline loops: CDR1 MNHEY, CDR2 SMNVEV (reference sequence). CDR3 loop: CASSRNPADRAQYV. The CDR3 region has the DNA TGTGCCAGCAGCCGAAACCCGGCGGACAGGGCCCAGTACGTC.

The genes are TRBV5-8 and TRBJ2-5; 12 bases line up with TRBD2. CDR3 length: 15 amino acids. Germline CDR1 and CDR2: SGHTS and YDEGEE. V lost 4 bases, J lost 2 bases, and 3 bases stayed unmatched. The CDR3 loop reads CASSGGLAGQETQYF. The CDR3 DNA reads TGTGCCAGCAGCGGCGGACTAGCGGGACAAGAGACCCAGTACTTC.

The chain couples TRBV7-2 to TRBJ1-2; a possible D gene is TRBD1 (6 bases). Trimming left V 2 bases short and J 4 bases short, with 14 bases between. CDR1 and CDR2 from the germline V gene are SGHTA and FQGNSA. CDR3 length: 15 amino acids. CDR3 residues: CASSLYPGAGYGYTF. The CDR3 DNA reads as TGTGCCAGCAGCTTATATCCAGGGGCCGGCTATGGCTACACCTTC.

The rearrangement joins TRBV9 to TRBJ2-3; a possible D gene is TRBD2 (6 bases). Trimming removed 0 bases at V and 7 bases at J, with 18 bases between. Germline V gene sequence: CDR1 SGDLS, CDR2 YYNGEE. The CDR3 loop spans 16 amino acids. This CDR3 is CASSVEWAGLGNTQYF. In DNA form, the CDR3 reads TGTGCCAGCAGCGTAGAGTGGGCGGGATTGGGTAATACGCAGTATTTT.

This chain links TRBV12-3 or TRBV12-4 with TRBJ1-2, with 8 bases fitting TRBD1. Germline trimming cut 2 bases from V and 4 bases from J; bases unmatched to any gene: 0. The CDR3 consists of 13 residues. The CDR3 reads CASSLQGAYGYTF. CDR3 in DNA: TGTGCCAGCAGTTTACAGGGGGCCTATGGCTACACCTTC.

The V call is TRBV6-5, the J call TRBJ2-2, with a possible D match to TRBD2 (5 bases). The CDR3 has 15 amino acids. Germline assignment: CDR1 MNHEY and CDR2 SVGAGI. V was trimmed by 7 bases and J by 1 base, leaving 13 bases between them. The CDR3 region is CASTLGVWNTGELFF. CDR3 nucleotide sequence: TGTGCCAGCACCCTCGGGGTGTGGAACACCGGGGAGCTGTTTTTT.

The chain is built from TRBV7-8 and TRBJ2-3, with TRBD2 matching over 14 bases. CDR3 length: 21 amino acids. V shed 8 bases, J shed 0 bases, and the junction held 19 bases outside the gene matches. The germline V gene has CDR1 SGHVS and CDR2 FQNEAQ. CDR3 nucleotide sequence: TGTGCCAGCTATCGGACCTACCAGACTAGCGGGAGGGGAGGGAGCACAGATACGCAGTATTTT. Translation: CASYRTYQTSGRGGSTDTQYF.

V and J are TRBV6-2 or TRBV6-3 and TRBJ2-2; 9 positions match TRBD2. The V gene end was trimmed by 5 bases and the J gene end by 6 bases; junction bases not matched to a gene: 7. The germline CDR1 and CDR2 sequences are MNHEY and SVGEGT. The CDR3 sequence is 15 residues long. The CDR3 bases are TGTGCCAGCAGTCCCATAGCGGGGGCGGCCGGGGAGCTGTTTTTT. It codes for CASSPIAGAAGELFF.

This clone was seen a single time. J is TRBJ1-1 and V is TRBV30; perhaps TRBD1 as D (5 bases). This CDR3 has 13 amino acids. V was clipped by 1 base and J by 11 bases, with 17 bases between them. Germline values: CDR1 GTSNPN, CDR2 SVGIG (reference sequence). CDR3 coding DNA: TGTGCCTGGAGTGAAGGGACTCAGAGTTCGGCTTTCTTT. Its protein product is CAWSEGTQSSAFF.

The chain has TRBV4-3 and TRBJ1-2; 7 bases are a match to TRBD1. CDR1 and CDR2 from the germline V gene are LGHNA and YSLEER. J lost 8 bases, V lost 0 bases, and 9 bases had no gene match. This CDR3 contains 15 residues. Written as DNA, the CDR3 is TGCGCCAGCAGCCAAGAACGATACAGGGGAGGCGGCTACACCTTC. Its protein product is CASSQERYRGGGYTF.

The chain uses TRBV30 and TRBJ1-2; 7 bases are shared with TRBD1. Germline lookup yields CDR1 GTSNPN and CDR2 SVGIG (reference sequence). J gave up 4 bases and V 5 bases, and 7 bases lay outside the gene matches. CDR3 length equals 13 residues. The CDR3 bases are TGTGCCTGGGAACCGGGACAGTTCTATGGCTACACCTTC. Translation gives CAWEPGQFYGYTF.

The rearrangement links TRBV7-2 to TRBJ1-2; perhaps TRBD1 as D (5 bases). CDR1 is SGHTA and CDR2 is FQGNSA in the germline V gene. Trimming shortened V by 0 bases and J by 4 bases, and 9 bases separated the two germline ends. The CDR3 covers 14 residues. CDR3 DNA sequence: TGTGCCAGCAGCTTAGCCAGGGCGCGCTATGGCTACACCTTC. Its translation: CASSLARARYGYTF. Filled out from reference TRBV7-2 and TRBJ1-2, the complete variable domain reads GAGVSQSPSNKVTEKGKDVELRCDPISGHTALYWYRQSLGQGLEFLIYFQGNSAPDKSGLPSDRFSAERTGGSVSTLTIQRTQQEDSAVYLCASSLARARYGYTFGSGTRLTVV.

The rearrangement joins TRBV7-8 to TRBJ2-6, with 12 bases that match TRBD2. The junction had 5 bases not matched to a gene; V was cut back by 3 bases and J by 2 bases. Germline V gene lookup returns CDR1 SGHVS and CDR2 FQNEAQ. CDR3 length: 18 residues. CDR3 protein: CASSLKLAGGPGANVLTF. The CDR3 DNA follows: TGTGCCAGCAGCTTGAAACTAGCGGGAGGACCTGGGGCCAACGTCCTGACTTTC.

J is TRBJ1-2 and V is TRBV4-1; D unclear. From germline, CDR1 is MGHRA and CDR2 YSYEKL. The V end lost 0 bases, the J end lost 8 bases, and 16 bases lay between the germline ends. The CDR3 sequence is 15 residues long. The CDR3 region is CASSQERGRPGGYTF. The CDR3 DNA sequence: TGCGCCAGCAGCCAAGAGAGAGGACGCCCGGGAGGCTACACCTTC.

The chain carries TRBV3-1 (or the pseudogene TRBV3-2) and TRBJ2-1; D is uncertain. Germline assignment: CDR1 LGHDT and CDR2 YNNKEL (reference sequence). V was clipped by 0 bases and J by 0 bases, with 12 bases between them. The CDR3 has 17 residues. The CDR3 nucleotides are TGTGCCAGCAGCCAAGAAATTGTAACTGTCTCCTACAATGAGCAGTTCTTC. This gives the protein CASSQEIVTVSYNEQFF.

The CDR3, as DNA: TGTGCCAGCAGTTACCGCCTCTCAGGGGGCATGGAGGGCTACGAGCAGTACGTC. It codes for CASSYRLSGGMEGYEQYV. The gene calls are TRBV6-2 or TRBV6-3 and TRBJ2-7; 8 bases line up with TRBD1. V lost 2 bases, J lost 3 bases, and 15 bases stayed unmatched. The CDR3 contains 18 residues. Germline V gene sequence: CDR1 MNHEY, CDR2 SVGEGT.

The chain combines TRBV7-9 with TRBJ1-1; D possibly corresponds to TRBD1 (5 bases). Germline values: CDR1 SEHNR, CDR2 FQNEAQ (reference sequence). V was shortened by 5 bases and J by 2 bases, with 12 bases between the two germline ends. CDR3 size: 14 residues. The CDR3 is CASSAAGTNTEAFF. The CDR3, as DNA: TGTGCCAGCAGCGCGGCGGGGACTAACACTGAAGCTTTCTTT. Full variable domain (outside the CDR3, taken from reference TRBV7-9 and TRBJ1-1): DTGVSQNPRHKITKRGQNVTFRCDPISEHNRLYWYRQTLGQGPEFLTYFQNEAQLEKSRLLSDRFSAERPKGSFSTLEIQRTEQGDSAMYLCASSAAGTNTEAFFGQGTRLTVV.

This rearrangement joins TRBV10-1 to TRBJ2-3; D not resolved. Germline V CDR1 and CDR2: WNHNN, SYGVQD (reference sequence). The CDR3 totals 14 residues. With 4 bases removed from V and 3 bases from J, the gap between germline ends came to 11 bases. CDR3 region: CASSVRSVTDTQYF. The CDR3 nucleotides are TGCGCCAGCAGTGTCCGATCGGTAACAGATACGCAGTATTTT.

The chain uses TRBV19 and TRBJ2-2; D may be TRBD1 (6 bases). V dropped 4 bases and J dropped 6 bases, with 9 bases sitting between them. The CDR3 runs to 13 residues. Per the germline V gene, CDR1 is LNHDA and CDR2 is SQIVND (reference sequence). The CDR3 region has the DNA TGTGCCAGTAGTACCACAGGGTCCGGGGAGCTGTTTTTT. Protein product: CASSTTGSGELFF.